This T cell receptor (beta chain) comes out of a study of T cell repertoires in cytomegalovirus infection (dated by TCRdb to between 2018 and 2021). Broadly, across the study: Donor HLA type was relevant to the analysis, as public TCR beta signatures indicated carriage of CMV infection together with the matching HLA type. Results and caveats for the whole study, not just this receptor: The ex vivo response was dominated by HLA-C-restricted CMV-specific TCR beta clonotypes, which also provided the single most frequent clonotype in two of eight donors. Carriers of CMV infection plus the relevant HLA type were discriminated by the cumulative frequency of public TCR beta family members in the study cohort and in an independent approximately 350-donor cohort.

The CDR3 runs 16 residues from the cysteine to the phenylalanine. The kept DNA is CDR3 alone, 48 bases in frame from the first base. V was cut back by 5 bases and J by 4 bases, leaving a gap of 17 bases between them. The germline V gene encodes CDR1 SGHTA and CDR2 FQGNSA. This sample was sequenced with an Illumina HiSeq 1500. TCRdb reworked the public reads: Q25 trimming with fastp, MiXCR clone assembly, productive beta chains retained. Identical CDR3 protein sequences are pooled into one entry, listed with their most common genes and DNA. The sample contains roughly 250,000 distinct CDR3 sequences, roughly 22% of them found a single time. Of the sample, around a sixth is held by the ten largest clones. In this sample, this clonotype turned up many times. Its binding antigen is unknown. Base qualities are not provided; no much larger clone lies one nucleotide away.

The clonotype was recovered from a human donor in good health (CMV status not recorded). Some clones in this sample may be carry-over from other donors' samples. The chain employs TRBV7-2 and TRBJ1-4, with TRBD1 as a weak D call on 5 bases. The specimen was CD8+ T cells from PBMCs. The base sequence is TGTGCCAGCAGCCCAGGCGCAGGGTGGGTTAATGAAAAACTGTTTTTT. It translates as CASSPGAGWVNEKLFF.